Listed below are T cell receptor beta chains from one sample, sequenced in a study of blood T cells in healthy people across ages. TCRdb recomputed calls from the 5' RACE reads with MiXCR, one row per CDR3 protein. Counted here are some 940,000 distinct CDR3 sequences, almost 30% occurring once; the ten biggest clones make up roughly 10%. This sample also appeared in a second study, on T cells of mothers and their children.

The specimen was blood. These receptor sequences come from a woman aged 40 to 50 in good health. Each CDR3 is given with its conserved first and last residue. A D gene is named only where the DNA matches it firmly. For some rows the clone size is stated as once, few or many, or as a class when expanded; others skip it.

j_call: TRBJ1-2; d_call: -; clone_size: -; v_call: TRBV20-1; cdr3_nt: TGCAGTGCTAGTCACCTAACCGGGGCAGGGAGATATGGCTCAGGGAGTTATGGCTACACCTTC; cdr3_aa: CSASHLTGAGRYGSGSYGYTF
j_call: TRBJ1-2; d_call: TRBD1; clone_size: -; v_call: TRBV4-1; cdr3_nt: TGCGCCAGCAGCCAACCAGGGACAGGGGGAAGAGGCTACACCTTC; cdr3_aa: CASSQPGTGGRGYTF
j_call: TRBJ2-1; d_call: TRBD2; clone_size: -; v_call: TRBV20-1; cdr3_nt: TGCAGCCTCAATAGCGGGGGGGCAGTAAATGAGCAGTTCTTC; cdr3_aa: CSLNSGGAVNEQFF
j_call: TRBJ2-3; d_call: -; clone_size: few; v_call: TRBV15; cdr3_nt: TGTGCCACCAGCAGAGATCCGTTAACTGGCGGGGCAGATACGCAGTATTTT; cdr3_aa: CATSRDPLTGGADTQYF
j_call: TRBJ1-5; d_call: TRBD1; clone_size: few; v_call: TRBV7-2; cdr3_nt: TGTGCCAGCACCCGGGACAGCACTTATAGCAATCAGCCCCAGCATTTT; cdr3_aa: CASTRDSTYSNQPQHF
j_call: TRBJ2-4; d_call: -; clone_size: -; v_call: TRBV7-3; cdr3_nt: TGTGCCAGCAGCTTAAGAGGTGGCCAGGGACCAAACATTCAGTACTTC; cdr3_aa: CASSLRGGQGPNIQYF
j_call: TRBJ2-7; d_call: TRBD1; clone_size: -; v_call: TRBV4-1; cdr3_nt: TGTGCCAGCAGCGCACTATCGGGACAGGGGTACCACGAGCAGTACTTC; cdr3_aa: CASSALSGQGYHEQYF
j_call: TRBJ2-2; d_call: TRBD1; clone_size: -; v_call: TRBV6-2/TRBV6-3; cdr3_nt: TGTGCCAGCAGAGGGACAGACCTTGACACCGGGGAGCTGTTTTTT; cdr3_aa: CASRGTDLDTGELFF
j_call: TRBJ2-7; d_call: -; clone_size: many; v_call: TRBV6-4; cdr3_nt: TGTGCCAGCAGGAGGGACCCCAGCTCCTACGAGCAGTACTTC; cdr3_aa: CASRRDPSSYEQYF
j_call: TRBJ2-5; d_call: -; clone_size: many; v_call: TRBV12-3/TRBV12-4; cdr3_nt: TGTGCCAGCAGTTTAGAGGGCCCCCCCGGAAAGACCCAGTACTTC; cdr3_aa: CASSLEGPPGKTQYF
j_call: TRBJ2-3; d_call: -; clone_size: once; v_call: TRBV12-3/TRBV12-4; cdr3_nt: TGTGCCAGCAGTTTAGAAGCTAGCGTGAGCACAGATACGCAGTATTTT; cdr3_aa: CASSLEASVSTDTQYF